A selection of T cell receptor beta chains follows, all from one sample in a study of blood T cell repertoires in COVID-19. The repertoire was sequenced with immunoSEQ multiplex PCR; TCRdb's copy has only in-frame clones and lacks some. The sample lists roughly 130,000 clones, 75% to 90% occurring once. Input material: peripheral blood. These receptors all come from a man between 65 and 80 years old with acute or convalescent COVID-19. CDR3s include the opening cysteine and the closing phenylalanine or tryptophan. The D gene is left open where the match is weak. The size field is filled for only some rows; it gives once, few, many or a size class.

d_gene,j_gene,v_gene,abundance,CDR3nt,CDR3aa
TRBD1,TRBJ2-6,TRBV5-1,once,TGCGCCAGCAGCTCGGGCTCGGGACAGGGTCTCTCTGGGGCCAACGTCCTGACTTTC,CASSSGSGQGLSGANVLTF
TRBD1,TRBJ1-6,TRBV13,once,TGTGCCAGCAGCCCCACCCGACAGGGGAAAGATTCACCCCTCCACTTT,CASSPTRQGKDSPLHF
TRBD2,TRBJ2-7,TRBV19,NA,TGTGCCAGTAGCCACCTTGGGGGGGCCTACGAGCAGTACTTC,CASSHLGGAYEQYF
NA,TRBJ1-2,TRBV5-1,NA,TGCGCCAGCAGCTTAGGGGAATCGGTCTATGGCTACACCTTC,CASSLGESVYGYTF
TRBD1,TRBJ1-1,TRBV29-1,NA,TGCAGCGTTTTCACAGGGGGCACTGAAGCTTTCTTT,CSVFTGGTEAFF
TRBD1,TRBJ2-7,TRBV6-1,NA,TGTGCCAGCAGTGAACTGGACAGGGCCTCCTACGAGCAGTACTTC,CASSELDRASYEQYF
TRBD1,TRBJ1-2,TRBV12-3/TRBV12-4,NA,TGTGCCAGCCTCAGGGGGCGGGGCTACACCTTC,CASLRGRGYTF
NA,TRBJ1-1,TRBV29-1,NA,TGCAGCGTTGCGGCCAGGGCGGACACTGAAGCTTTCTTT,CSVAARADTEAFF
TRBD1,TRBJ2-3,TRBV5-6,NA,TGTGCCAGCAGCTCGGGACAGGGGGCTGGAGATACGCAGTATTTT,CASSSGQGAGDTQYF
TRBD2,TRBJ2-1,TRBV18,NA,TGTGCCAGCTCACCACGACTAGCTGAAGAGCAGTTCTTC,CASSPRLAEEQFF
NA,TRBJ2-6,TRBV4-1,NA,TGCGCCAGCAGCCAAGTCAAACAGGAAAGCTCTGGGGCCAACGTCCTGACTTTC,CASSQVKQESSGANVLTF
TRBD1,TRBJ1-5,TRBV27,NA,TGTGCCAGCAGAAGGACAGGGGGCCCGGCTAGCAATCAGCCCCAGCATTTT,CASRRTGGPASNQPQHF
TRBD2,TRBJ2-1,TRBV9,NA,TGTGCCAGCAGCGCGAAAGAGGGACTAGCGGGGGCCAGCTCCTACAATGAGCAGTTCTTC,CASSAKEGLAGASSYNEQFF
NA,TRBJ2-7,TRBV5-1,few,TGCGCCAGCAGCCTGGACAGATCCCGGGGGGTCGAGCAGTACTTC,CASSLDRSRGVEQYF
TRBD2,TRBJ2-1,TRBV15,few,TGTGCCACCAGCAGAGAGGGGCGGGGGGGCAGTGATGAGCAGTTCTTC,CATSREGRGGSDEQFF
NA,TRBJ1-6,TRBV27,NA,TGTGCCAGCAGTTACTTCCGAAATTCACCCCTCCACTTT,CASSYFRNSPLHF
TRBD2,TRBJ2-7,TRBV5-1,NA,TGCGCCAGCAGCTTGCTAGCGGGGGACTACGAGCAGTACTTC,CASSLLAGDYEQYF